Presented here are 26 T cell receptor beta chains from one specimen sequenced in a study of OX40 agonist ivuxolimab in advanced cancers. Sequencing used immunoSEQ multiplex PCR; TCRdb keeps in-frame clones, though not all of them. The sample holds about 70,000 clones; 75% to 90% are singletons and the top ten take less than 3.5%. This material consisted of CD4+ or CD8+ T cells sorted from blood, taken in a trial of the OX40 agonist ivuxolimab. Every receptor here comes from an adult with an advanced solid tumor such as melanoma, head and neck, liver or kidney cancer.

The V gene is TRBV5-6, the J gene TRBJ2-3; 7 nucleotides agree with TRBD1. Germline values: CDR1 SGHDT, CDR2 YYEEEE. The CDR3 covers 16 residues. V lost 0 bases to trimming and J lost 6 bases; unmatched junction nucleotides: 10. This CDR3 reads CASSLGGEGGADTQYF. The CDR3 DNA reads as TGTGCCAGCAGCTTGGGGGGCGAAGGGGGCGCGGATACGCAGTATTTT.

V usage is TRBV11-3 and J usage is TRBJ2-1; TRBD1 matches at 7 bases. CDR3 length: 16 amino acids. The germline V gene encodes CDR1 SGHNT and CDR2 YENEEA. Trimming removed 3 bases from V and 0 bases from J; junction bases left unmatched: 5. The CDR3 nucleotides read TGTGCCAGCAGCTTTAGGGGACAGAGCTCCTACAATGAGCAGTTCTTC. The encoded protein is CASSFRGQSSYNEQFF.

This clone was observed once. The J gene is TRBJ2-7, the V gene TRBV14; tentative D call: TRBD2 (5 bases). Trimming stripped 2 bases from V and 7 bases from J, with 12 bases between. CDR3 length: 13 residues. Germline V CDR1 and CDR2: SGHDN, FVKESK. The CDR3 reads CASSQTESGEQYF. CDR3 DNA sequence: TGTGCCAGCAGCCAAACCGAATCGGGAGAGCAGTACTTC.

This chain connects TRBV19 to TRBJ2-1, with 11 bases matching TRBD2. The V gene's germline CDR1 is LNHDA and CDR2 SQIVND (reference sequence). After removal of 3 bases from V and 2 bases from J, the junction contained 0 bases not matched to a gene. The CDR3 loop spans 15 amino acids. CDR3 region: CASSMGLAAYNEQFF. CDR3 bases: TGTGCCAGTAGTATGGGACTAGCGGCCTACAATGAGCAGTTCTTC.

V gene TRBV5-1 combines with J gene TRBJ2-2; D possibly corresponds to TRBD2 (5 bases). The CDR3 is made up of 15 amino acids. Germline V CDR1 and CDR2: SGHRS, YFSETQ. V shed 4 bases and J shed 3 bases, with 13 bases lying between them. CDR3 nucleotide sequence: TGCGCCAGCAGCCGTACTAGGCCCGACACCGGGGAGCTGTTTTTT. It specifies CASSRTRPDTGELFF.

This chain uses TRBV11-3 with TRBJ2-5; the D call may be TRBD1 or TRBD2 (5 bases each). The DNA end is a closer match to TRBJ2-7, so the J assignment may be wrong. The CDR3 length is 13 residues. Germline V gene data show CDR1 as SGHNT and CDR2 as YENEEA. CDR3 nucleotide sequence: TGTGCCAGCAGCTTAGGGGGGATCTACGAGCAGTACTTC. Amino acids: CASSLGGIYEQYF.

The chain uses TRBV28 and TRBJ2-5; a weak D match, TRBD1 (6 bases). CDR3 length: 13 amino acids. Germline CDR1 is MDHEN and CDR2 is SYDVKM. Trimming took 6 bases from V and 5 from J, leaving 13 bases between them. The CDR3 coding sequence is TGTGCCAGCAGCCCCGGGACAACGGAGACCCAGTACTTC. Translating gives CASSPGTTETQYF.

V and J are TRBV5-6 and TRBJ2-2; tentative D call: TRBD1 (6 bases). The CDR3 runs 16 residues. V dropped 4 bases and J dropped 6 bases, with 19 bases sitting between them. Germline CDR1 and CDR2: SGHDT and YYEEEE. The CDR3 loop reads CASSPTTNRAAGELFF. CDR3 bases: TGTGCCAGCAGCCCGACTACAAACAGGGCAGCCGGGGAGCTGTTTTTT.

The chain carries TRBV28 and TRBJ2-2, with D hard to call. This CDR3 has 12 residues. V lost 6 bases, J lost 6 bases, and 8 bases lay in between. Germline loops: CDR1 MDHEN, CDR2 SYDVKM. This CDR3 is CASRKSSGELFF. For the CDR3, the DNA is TGTGCCAGCAGAAAATCGTCCGGGGAGCTGTTTTTT.

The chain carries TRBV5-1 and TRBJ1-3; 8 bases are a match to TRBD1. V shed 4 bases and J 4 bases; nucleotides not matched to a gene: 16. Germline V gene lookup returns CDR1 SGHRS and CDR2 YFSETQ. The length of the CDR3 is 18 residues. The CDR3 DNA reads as TGCGCCAGCAGCCCACGGACAGGGATCGTCGGGGAAGGAAACACCATATATTTT. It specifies CASSPRTGIVGEGNTIYF.

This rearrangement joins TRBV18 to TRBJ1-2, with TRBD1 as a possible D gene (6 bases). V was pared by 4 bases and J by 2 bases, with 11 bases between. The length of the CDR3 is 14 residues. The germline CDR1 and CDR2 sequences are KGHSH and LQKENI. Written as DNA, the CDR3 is TGTGCCAGCTCACAGGGACAACGCAACTATGGCTACACCTTC. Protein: CASSQGQRNYGYTF. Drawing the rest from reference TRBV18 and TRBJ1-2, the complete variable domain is NAGVMQNPRHLVRRRGQEARLRCSPMKGHSHVYWYRQLPEEGLKFMVYLQKENIIDESGMPKERFSAEFPKEGPSILRIQQVVRGDSAAYFCASSQGQRNYGYTFGSGTRLTVV.

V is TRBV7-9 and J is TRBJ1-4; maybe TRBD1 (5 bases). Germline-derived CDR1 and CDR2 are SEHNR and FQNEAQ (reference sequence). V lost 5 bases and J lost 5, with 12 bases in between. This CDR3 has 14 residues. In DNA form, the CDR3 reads TGTGCCAGCAGCCCAGGGATTAACAATGAAAAACTGTTTTTT. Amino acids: CASSPGINNEKLFF.

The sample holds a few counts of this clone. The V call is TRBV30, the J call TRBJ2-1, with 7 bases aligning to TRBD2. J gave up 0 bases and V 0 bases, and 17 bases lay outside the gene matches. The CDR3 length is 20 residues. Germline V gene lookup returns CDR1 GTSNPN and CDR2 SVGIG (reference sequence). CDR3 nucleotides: TGTGCCTGGAGTGTATGGGGCGGCAGGGAGGGAAAAAGCTCCTACAATGAGCAGTTCTTC. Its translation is CAWSVWGGREGKSSYNEQFF.

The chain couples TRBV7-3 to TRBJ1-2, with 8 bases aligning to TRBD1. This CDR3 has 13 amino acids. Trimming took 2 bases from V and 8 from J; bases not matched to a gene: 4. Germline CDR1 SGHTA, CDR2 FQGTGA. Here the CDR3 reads CASSLGQGRGYTF. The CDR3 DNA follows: TGTGCCAGCAGCTTAGGACAGGGTAGAGGCTACACCTTC.

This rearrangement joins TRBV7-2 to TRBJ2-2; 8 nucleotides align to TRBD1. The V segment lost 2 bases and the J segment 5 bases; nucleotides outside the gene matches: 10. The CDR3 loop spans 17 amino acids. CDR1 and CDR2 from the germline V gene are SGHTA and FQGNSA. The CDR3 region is CASSLSLRQGRTGELFF. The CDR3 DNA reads TGTGCCAGCAGCTTAAGCCTCCGACAGGGGAGAACCGGGGAGCTGTTTTTT.

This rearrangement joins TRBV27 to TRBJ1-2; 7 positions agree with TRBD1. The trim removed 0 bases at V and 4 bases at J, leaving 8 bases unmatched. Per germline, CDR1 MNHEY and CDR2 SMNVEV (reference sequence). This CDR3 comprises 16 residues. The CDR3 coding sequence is TGTGCCAGCAGTTTATCGAATTCCGGGACAGTCTATGGCTACACCTTC. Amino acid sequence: CASSLSNSGTVYGYTF.

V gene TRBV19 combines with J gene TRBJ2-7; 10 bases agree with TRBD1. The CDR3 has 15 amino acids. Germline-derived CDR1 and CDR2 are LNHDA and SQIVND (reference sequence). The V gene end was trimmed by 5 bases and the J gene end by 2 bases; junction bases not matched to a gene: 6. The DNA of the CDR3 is TGTGCCAGTAGTGCCCGGACAGGGGGGGCCTACGAGCAGTACTTC. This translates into CASSARTGGAYEQYF.

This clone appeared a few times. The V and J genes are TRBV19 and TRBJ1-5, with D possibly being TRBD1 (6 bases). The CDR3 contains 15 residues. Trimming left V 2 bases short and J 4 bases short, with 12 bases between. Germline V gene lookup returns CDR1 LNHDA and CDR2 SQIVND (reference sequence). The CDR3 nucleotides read TGTGCCAGTAGTATACTACTGGGGGCGAATCAGCCCCAGCATTTT. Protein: CASSILLGANQPQHF.

The CDR3 sequence: CASSQAGRWDYGYTF. DNA of the CDR3: TGCGCCAGCAGCCAAGCTGGCAGGTGGGACTATGGCTACACCTTC. The rearrangement joins TRBV4-1 to TRBJ1-2; D gene unclear. V lost 1 base and J lost 3, with 12 bases in between. The length of the CDR3 is 15 residues. The germline CDR1 and CDR2 sequences are MGHRA and YSYEKL.

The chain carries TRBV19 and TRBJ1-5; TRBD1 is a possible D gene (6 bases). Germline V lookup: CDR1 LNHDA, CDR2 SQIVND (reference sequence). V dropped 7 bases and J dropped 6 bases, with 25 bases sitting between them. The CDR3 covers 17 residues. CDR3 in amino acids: CASTIRRGGSGGQPQHF. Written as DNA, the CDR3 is TGTGCCAGTACCATCCGCCGGGGGGGCAGCGGGGGTCAGCCCCAGCATTTT.

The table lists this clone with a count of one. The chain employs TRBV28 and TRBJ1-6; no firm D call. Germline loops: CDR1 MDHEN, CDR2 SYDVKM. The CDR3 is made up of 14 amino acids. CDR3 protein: CGSGRSSYNSPLHF. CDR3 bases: TGTGGCTCGGGCCGGAGCTCCTATAATTCACCCCTCCACTTT.

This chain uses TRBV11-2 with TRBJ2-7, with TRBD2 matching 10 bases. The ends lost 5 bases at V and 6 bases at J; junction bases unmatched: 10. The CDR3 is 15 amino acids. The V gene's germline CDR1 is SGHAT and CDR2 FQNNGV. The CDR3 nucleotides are TGTGCCAGCAGCCCCCTAAGCGGGAGGGCTGGCGAGCAGTACTTC. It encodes CASSPLSGRAGEQYF.

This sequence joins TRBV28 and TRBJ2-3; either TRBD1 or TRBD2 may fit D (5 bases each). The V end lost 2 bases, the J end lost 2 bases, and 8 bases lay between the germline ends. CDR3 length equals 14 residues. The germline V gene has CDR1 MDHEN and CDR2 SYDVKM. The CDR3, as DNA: TGTGCCAGCAGTTTAGGGGGACCCACAGATACGCAGTATTTT. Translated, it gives CASSLGGPTDTQYF.

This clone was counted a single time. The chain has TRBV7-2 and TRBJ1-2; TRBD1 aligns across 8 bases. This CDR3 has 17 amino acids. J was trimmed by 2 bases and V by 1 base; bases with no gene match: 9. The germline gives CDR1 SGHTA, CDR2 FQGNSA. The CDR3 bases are TGTGCCAGCAGCTTAGATGCCCAGGGGGCGAAGAACTATGGCTACACCTTC. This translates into CASSLDAQGAKNYGYTF.

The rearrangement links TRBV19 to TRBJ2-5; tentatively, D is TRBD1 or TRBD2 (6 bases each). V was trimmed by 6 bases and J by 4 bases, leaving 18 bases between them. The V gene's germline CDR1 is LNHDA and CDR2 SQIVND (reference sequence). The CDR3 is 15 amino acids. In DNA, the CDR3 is TGTGCCAGTAGCAAACAGGGAGGTTTAGGAGAGACCCAGTACTTC. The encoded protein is CASSKQGGLGETQYF.

CDR3 bases: TGCGCCAGCAGTCTGATAGGAGGAAGCAATCAGCCCCAGCATTTT. Translation: CASSLIGGSNQPQHF. The chain joins TRBV10-2 to TRBJ1-5; D is uncertain. The CDR3 has 15 amino acids. The germline gives CDR1 WSHSY, CDR2 SAAADI. The V end was cut by 5 bases, the J end by 1 base, with 12 bases between.